The 16 T cell receptor beta chains below all came from one sample that was sequenced in a study of T cell clonotyping in hematopoietic cell transplantation. Stated time point: recipient sample about 28 days before transplant, after cytoreduction. Some clones are missing from TCRdb's copy, which holds only in-frame ones; the method was immunoSEQ multiplex PCR. The sample records tens of thousands of clones, 90% to 97% being singletons. This specimen was peripheral blood mononuclear cells, taken before stem cell transplant. These receptors all come from a woman in her forties or fifties with acute myeloid leukemia. Some clones in this sample may be carry-over from other donors' samples.

The chain employs TRBV7-8 and TRBJ2-7; D tentatively fits TRBD1 or TRBD2 (5 bases each). Trimming pared 5 bases from V and 5 bases from J, leaving 13 bases between. This CDR3 is built from 13 residues. CDR1 and CDR2 (germline): SGHVS, FQNEAQ. Here the CDR3 DNA reads TGTGCCAGCAGCGTGGGACCGGAGAACGAGCAGTACTTC. It yields the protein CASSVGPENEQYF.

This chain uses TRBV28 with TRBJ2-7; D may be TRBD1 (6 bases). V gave up 3 bases and J gave up 4 bases, with 10 bases separating them. This CDR3 is built from 13 residues. Germline V CDR1 and CDR2: MDHEN, SYDVKM. Here the CDR3 reads CASSLPGAYEQYF. The CDR3 DNA follows: TGTGCCAGCAGTTTGCCAGGGGCGTACGAGCAGTACTTC.

The V gene is TRBV9, the J gene TRBJ1-1; D call uncertain. Trimming left V 4 bases short and J 1 base short, with 11 bases between. The CDR3 covers 14 residues. Looked up from germline, CDR1 is SGDLS and CDR2 is YYNGEE. CDR3 coding DNA: TGTGCCAGCAGCTATAGACACGAGAACACTGAAGCTTTCTTT. Encoded protein: CASSYRHENTEAFF.

The genes are TRBV6-5 and TRBJ2-7; possible D gene TRBD1, 5 bases. V lost 6 bases to trimming and J lost 5 bases, with 11 bases between them. The germline V gene encodes CDR1 MNHEY and CDR2 SVGAGI. The CDR3 is 12 residues long. The CDR3 DNA reads as TGTGCCAGCAGGCAGGGATCGGACGAGCAGTACTTC. The encoded protein is CASRQGSDEQYF.

This chain connects TRBV30 to TRBJ1-1; a weak D match, TRBD1 (5 bases). From germline, CDR1 is GTSNPN and CDR2 SVGIG (reference sequence). The CDR3 length is 14 residues. V shed 0 bases and J shed 7 bases, with 15 bases lying between them. As DNA, the CDR3 is TGTGCCTGGAGTGTAAGGCCCCGGGACGGTGAAGCTTTCTTT. As protein: CAWSVRPRDGEAFF. Supplemented by reference TRBV30 and TRBJ1-1, the full variable domain reads SQTIHQWPATLVQPVGSPLSLECTVEGTSNPNLYWYRQAAGRGLQLLFYSVGIGQISSEVPQNLSASRPQDRQFILSSKKLLLSDSGFYLCAWSVRPRDGEAFFGQGTRLTVV.

This clone was seen a single time. The chain employs TRBV28 and TRBJ2-7, with 8 bases matching TRBD1. Germline trimming cut 7 bases from V and 3 bases from J; bases unmatched to any gene: 14. The CDR3 extends over 16 amino acids. The germline V gene has CDR1 MDHEN and CDR2 SYDVKM. CDR3: CASTSTGAGRDYEQYF. The CDR3 DNA is TGTGCCAGCACATCGACAGGGGCGGGTCGAGACTACGAGCAGTACTTC.

V gene TRBV4-1 combines with J gene TRBJ1-2; D is perhaps TRBD1 (5 bases). The length of the CDR3 is 17 residues. CDR1 and CDR2 (germline): MGHRA, YSYEKL. Trimming cost V 1 base and J 4 bases, with 19 bases left between them. CDR3 sequence reads: CASSQALPGAASYGYTF. For the CDR3, the DNA is TGCGCCAGCAGCCAAGCTCTCCCTGGGGCCGCGAGCTATGGCTACACCTTC.

This clone has just one count. The V call is TRBV5-4, the J call TRBJ1-1, with 7 bases that match TRBD1. V dropped 4 bases and J dropped 5; count of bases not matched to a gene: 11. CDR1 is SGHNT and CDR2 is YYREEE in the germline V gene (reference sequence). CDR3 length: 15 amino acids. As DNA, the CDR3 is TGTGCCAGCAGCGGACCGGGACAGTTCACAACTGAAGCTTTCTTT. Translated, it gives CASSGPGQFTTEAFF.

This clone was counted only a few times. The V gene is TRBV5-4, the J gene TRBJ1-3, with 9 bases aligning to TRBD1. The germline V gene encodes CDR1 SGHNT and CDR2 YYREEE (reference sequence). The CDR3 sequence is 13 residues long. J lost 8 bases, V lost 4 bases, and 4 bases had no gene match. The CDR3 spells CASSRTGEDTIYF. The CDR3 nucleotides are TGTGCCAGCAGCAGGACAGGGGAAGACACCATATATTTT.

The rearrangement links TRBV7-8 to TRBJ2-7; D may be TRBD2 (5 bases). Germline lookup yields CDR1 SGHVS and CDR2 FQNEAQ. This CDR3 has 12 amino acids. The V and J ends lost 6 bases and 5 bases respectively, with 11 bases between them. CDR3 protein: CASRKIGDEQYF. As DNA, the CDR3 is TGTGCCAGCAGGAAAATCGGGGACGAGCAGTACTTC.

CDR3 residues: CAWSAGTSEKVSYNEQFF. The CDR3 DNA follows: TGTGCCTGGAGTGCCGGGACTAGCGAGAAAGTCTCCTACAATGAGCAGTTCTTC. The chain recombines TRBV30 with TRBJ2-1; TRBD2 matches at 10 bases. After removal of 1 base from V and 0 bases from J, the junction contained 9 bases not matched to a gene. CDR1 and CDR2 from the germline V gene are GTSNPN and SVGIG (reference sequence). This CDR3 spans 18 amino acids.

The chain uses TRBV7-9 and TRBJ1-1; D is undetermined. V lost 2 bases, J lost 1 base, and 11 bases lay in between. The germline CDR1 and CDR2 sequences are SEHNR and FQNEAQ (reference sequence). The CDR3 extends over 15 amino acids. In DNA form, the CDR3 reads TGTGCCAGCAGCTTAAACCACGGGAAGAACACTGAAGCTTTCTTT. It is translated as CASSLNHGKNTEAFF.

V gene TRBV19 combines with J gene TRBJ1-5; D is perhaps TRBD1 (6 bases). Germline lookup yields CDR1 LNHDA and CDR2 SQIVND (reference sequence). The V end lost 6 bases, the J end lost 4 bases, and 16 bases lay between the germline ends. This CDR3 is built from 15 residues. The CDR3, as DNA: TGTGCCAGTAGCTTTGACAGGCAACCAAATCAGCCCCAGCATTTT. Protein product: CASSFDRQPNQPQHF.

The rearrangement joins TRBV4-1 to TRBJ2-2; 9 bases are a match to TRBD1. The ends lost 3 bases at V and 9 bases at J; junction bases unmatched: 8. In germline, CDR1 is MGHRA, CDR2 YSYEKL. The CDR3 loop spans 15 amino acids. The CDR3 spells CASSHAGTGKRELFF. The CDR3 DNA reads TGCGCCAGCAGCCACGCCGGGACAGGGAAAAGGGAGCTGTTTTTT.

The chain recombines TRBV29-1 with TRBJ2-3, with D perhaps matching TRBD1 (5 bases). This CDR3 has 14 amino acids. V was pared by 3 bases and J by 2 bases, with 12 bases between. CDR1 and CDR2 from the germline V gene are SQVTM and ANQGSEA. The CDR3 bases are TGCAGCGTTGACGACAGCAAACTCACAGATACGCAGTATTTT. Translating gives CSVDDSKLTDTQYF.

The chain uses TRBV30 and TRBJ1-2, with D perhaps TRBD1 (5 bases). V lost 2 bases and J 6 bases, leaving 13 bases between the germline ends. CDR3 size: 13 residues. CDR1 GTSNPN and CDR2 SVGIG come from the germline V gene (reference sequence). The CDR3 sequence: CAWSPRGADGYTF. For the CDR3, the DNA is TGTGCCTGGAGTCCTCGTGGGGCGGATGGCTACACCTTC.